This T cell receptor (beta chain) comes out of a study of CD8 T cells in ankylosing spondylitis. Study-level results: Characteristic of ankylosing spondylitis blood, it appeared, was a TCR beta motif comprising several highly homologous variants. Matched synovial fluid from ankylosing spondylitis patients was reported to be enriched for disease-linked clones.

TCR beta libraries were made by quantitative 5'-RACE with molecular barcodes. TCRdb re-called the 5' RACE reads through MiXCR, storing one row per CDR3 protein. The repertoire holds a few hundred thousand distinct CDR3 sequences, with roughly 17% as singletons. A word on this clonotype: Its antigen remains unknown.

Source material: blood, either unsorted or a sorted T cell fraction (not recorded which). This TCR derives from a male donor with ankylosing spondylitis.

The CDR3 sequence: CASSPGPGLHQETQYF. The CDR3, as DNA: TGTGCCAGCAGCCCCGGTCCAGGACTGCACCAAGAGACCCAGTACTTC. V is TRBV3-1 and J is TRBJ2-5; D may be TRBD2 (5 bases). CDR1 is LGHDT and CDR2 is YNNKEL in the germline V gene (reference sequence). Trimming pared 4 bases from V and 0 bases from J, leaving 15 bases between. CDR3 length equals 16 residues.